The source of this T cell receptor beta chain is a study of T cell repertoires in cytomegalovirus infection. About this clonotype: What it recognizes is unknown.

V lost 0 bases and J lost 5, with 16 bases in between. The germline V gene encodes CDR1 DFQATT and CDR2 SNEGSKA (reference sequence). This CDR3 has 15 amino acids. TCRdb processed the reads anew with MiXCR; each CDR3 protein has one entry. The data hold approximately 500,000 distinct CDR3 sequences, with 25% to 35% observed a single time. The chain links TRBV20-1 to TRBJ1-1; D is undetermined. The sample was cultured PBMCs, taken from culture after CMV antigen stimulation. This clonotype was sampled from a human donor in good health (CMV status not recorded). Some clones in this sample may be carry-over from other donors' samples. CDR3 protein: CSARDQAGRWTEAFF. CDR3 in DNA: TGCAGTGCTAGAGACCAAGCCGGCAGGTGGACTGAAGCTTTCTTT.